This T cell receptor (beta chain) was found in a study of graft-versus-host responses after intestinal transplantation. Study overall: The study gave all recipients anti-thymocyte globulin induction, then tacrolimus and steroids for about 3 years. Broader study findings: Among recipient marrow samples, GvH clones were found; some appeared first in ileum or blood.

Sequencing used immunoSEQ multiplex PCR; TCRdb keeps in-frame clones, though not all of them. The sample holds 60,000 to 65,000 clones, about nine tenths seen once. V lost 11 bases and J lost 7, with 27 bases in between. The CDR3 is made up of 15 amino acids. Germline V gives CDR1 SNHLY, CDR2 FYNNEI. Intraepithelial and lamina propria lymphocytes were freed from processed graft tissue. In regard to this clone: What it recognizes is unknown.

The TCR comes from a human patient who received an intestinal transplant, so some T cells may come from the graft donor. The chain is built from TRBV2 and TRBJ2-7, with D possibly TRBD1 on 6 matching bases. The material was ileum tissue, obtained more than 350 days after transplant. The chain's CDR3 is CAGADREPKRGEQYF. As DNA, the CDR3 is TGTGCCGGGGCGGACCGGGAACCGAAAAGGGGGGAGCAGTACTTC.